These 14 T cell receptor beta chains were all obtained from the same sample, sequenced in a study of early T cells in non-severe SARS-CoV-2 infection. TCRdb re-analysed the 5' RACE reads in MiXCR, keeping a single row per CDR3 protein. The sample comprises 80,000 or so distinct CDR3 sequences, around 11% of which are singletons, and around 12% rests with the top ten. The sequences come from whole blood, collected at baseline. Receptors originate from an adult who was a healthcare worker with PCR-confirmed SARS-CoV-2 infection or an uninfected control (not recorded which).

The table lists this clonotype with many counts. The V and J genes are TRBV14 and TRBJ2-3, with TRBD2 identical over 7 bases. Per the germline V gene, CDR1 is SGHDN and CDR2 is FVKESK. The V gene end was trimmed by 3 bases and the J gene end by 0 bases; junction bases not matched to a gene: 3. CDR3 size: 15 residues. The CDR3 loop is CASSHTSDSTDTQYF. As DNA, the CDR3 is TGTGCCAGCAGCCATACTAGCGACAGCACAGATACGCAGTATTTT.

This clonotype was seen at least ten times. The J gene is TRBJ1-1, the V gene TRBV6-6; D perhaps matches TRBD1 (6 bases). Trimming took off 0 bases at V and 8 bases at J, with 13 bases between the two ends. The CDR3 consists of 14 residues. CDR1 is MNHNY, CDR2 SVGAGI, per germline (reference sequence). The DNA for the CDR3 is TGTGCCAGCAGTTACTCCCGGGACACCGGAGAAGCTTTCTTT. It is translated as CASSYSRDTGEAFF.

This clonotype has ten or more counts. The chain has TRBV21-1 and TRBJ1-2. TRBV21-1 is designated a pseudogene. The CDR3 has 15 amino acids. The CDR3 sequence: CASSKAWEWPYGYTF. The CDR3 coding sequence is TGTGCCAGCAGCAAAGCCTGGGAATGGCCTTATGGCTACACCTTC.

This clonotype showed up many times. J is TRBJ1-1 and V is TRBV7-2, with 7 bases fitting TRBD1. Trimming took 5 bases from V and 6 from J; bases not matched to a gene: 9. Germline CDR1 and CDR2: SGHTA and FQGNSA. This CDR3 contains 14 residues. The chain's CDR3 is CASSVRQGGPEAFF. The DNA for the CDR3 is TGTGCCAGCAGCGTCCGACAGGGAGGACCTGAAGCTTTCTTT.

This clonotype has a handful of counts. The chain employs TRBV6-1 and TRBJ1-6; no firm D call. The length of the CDR3 is 13 residues. The germline gives CDR1 MNHNS, CDR2 SASEGT. V was shortened by 3 bases and J by 6 bases, with 6 bases between the two germline ends. The CDR3 spells CASSDGFNSPLHF. The CDR3 bases are TGTGCCAGCAGTGACGGGTTTAATTCACCCCTCCACTTT.

The chain employs TRBV18 and TRBJ2-3; perhaps TRBD1 as D (6 bases). CDR1 is KGHSH, CDR2 LQKENI, per germline. Trimming cost V 4 bases and J 7 bases, with 15 bases left between them. CDR3 length equals 14 residues. CDR3 DNA sequence: TGTGCCAGCTCACTACAGGGACCGACGAATACGCAGTATTTT. It yields the protein CASSLQGPTNTQYF.

This clonotype was detected a few times. The V gene is TRBV6-2 or TRBV6-3, the J gene TRBJ2-3, with TRBD1 matching 8 bases. CDR1 is MNHEY and CDR2 is SVGEGT in the germline V gene. V shed 4 bases, J shed 5 bases, and the junction held 5 bases outside the gene matches. This CDR3 is 14 amino acids long. The CDR3 DNA sequence: TGTGCCAGCAGTTCGGACAGGGAAATAGATACGCAGTATTTT. This sequence encodes CASSSDREIDTQYF.

V usage is TRBV7-2 and J usage is TRBJ2-5; 10 bases map to TRBD2. Trimming at V came to 2 bases and at J to 4 bases, leaving 7 bases not matched to a gene. Germline V gene data show CDR1 as SGHTA and CDR2 as FQGNSA. The CDR3 length is 16 residues. CDR3 sequence (DNA): TGTGCCAGCAGCTTAAGCGGGGGGGCCGTCCCAGAGACCCAGTACTTC. It yields the protein CASSLSGGAVPETQYF.

The chain uses TRBV30 and TRBJ2-2, with D possibly being TRBD1 (5 bases). The V and J ends lost 3 bases and 7 bases respectively, with 9 bases between them. The CDR3 runs 12 residues. From germline, CDR1 is GTSNPN and CDR2 SVGIG (reference sequence). CDR3 amino acids: CAWRPTGGELFF. CDR3 sequence (DNA): TGTGCCTGGAGGCCCACAGGCGGGGAGCTGTTTTTT.

The chain employs TRBV28 and TRBJ1-6; 10 bases match TRBD1. The junction had 7 bases not matched to a gene; V was cut back by 7 bases and J by 7 bases. The CDR3 spans 15 residues. Germline loops: CDR1 MDHEN, CDR2 SYDVKM. The CDR3 loop is CASNNGQGENSPLHF. CDR3 bases: TGTGCCAGCAACAATGGACAGGGGGAGAATTCACCCCTCCACTTT. The full variable domain, with the rest looked up from reference TRBV28 and TRBJ1-6, is DVKVTQSSRYLVKRTGEKVFLECVQDMDHENMFWYRQDPGLGLRLIYFSYDVKMKEKGDIPEGYSVSREKKERFSLILESASTNQTSMYLCASNNGQGENSPLHFGNGTRLTVT.

The chain carries TRBV29-1 and TRBJ1-1; D is undetermined. The CDR3 extends over 13 amino acids. Germline V gene lookup returns CDR1 SQVTM and CDR2 ANQGSEA. The V gene lost 7 bases and the J gene lost 0 bases, with 12 bases spanning the gap. Here the CDR3 DNA reads TGCAGCGCTTCGACATCCATGAACACTGAAGCTTTCTTT. It codes for CSASTSMNTEAFF.

This clonotype was observed a handful of times. The chain uses TRBV10-3 and TRBJ1-1; D might be TRBD1 (6 bases). The germline CDR1 and CDR2 sequences are ENHRY and SYGVKD. There are 16 residues in the CDR3. V lost 5 bases and J 0 bases, leaving 16 bases between the germline ends. The CDR3 DNA reads TGTGCCATCAGTTCACAGGGAGGAGGTGTGAACACTGAAGCTTTCTTT. Protein: CAISSQGGGVNTEAFF.

J is TRBJ2-5 and V is TRBV2, with D unresolved. The V gene lost 5 bases and the J gene lost 4 bases, with 11 bases spanning the gap. Germline values: CDR1 SNHLY, CDR2 FYNNEI. This CDR3 comprises 13 residues. This CDR3 reads CASSRLPVETQYF. CDR3 in DNA: TGTGCCAGCAGTCGACTCCCGGTAGAGACCCAGTACTTC.

The CDR3, as DNA: TGTGCCAGCAGTGAACTTTTCAACAACTCACCCCTCCACTTT. It is translated as CASSELFNNSPLHF. V gene TRBV25-1 combines with J gene TRBJ1-6; the D is unclear. V was shortened by 2 bases and J by 10 bases, with 12 bases between the two germline ends. CDR3 length: 14 amino acids. CDR1 and CDR2 from the germline V gene are MGHDK and SYGVNS. Together with reference TRBV25-1 and TRBJ1-6, the CDR3 gives the full variable domain: EADIYQTPRYLVIGTGKKITLECSQTMGHDKMYWYQQDPGMELHLIHYSYGVNSTEKGDLSSESTVSRIRTEHFPLTLESARPSHTSQYLCASSELFNNSPLHFGNGTRLTVT.